Below are 28 T cell receptor beta chains sequenced from a single sample in a study of T cells in Graves' hyperthyroidism and ophthalmopathy. Amplified regions were TCR beta CDR3 sequences from RNA transcripts. HTBI primers were employed in a first-round RT-PCR of the TCR CDR3. Each CDR3 protein is one row after TCRdb ran MiXCR on the multiplex PCR reads. The sample has some 500,000 distinct CDR3 sequences; roughly an eighth are singletons. The specimen sequenced was blood. The receptors stem from a woman under 30 with Graves' hyperthyroidism.

This clonotype was seen repeatedly, ten times or more. J is TRBJ2-5 and V is TRBV20-1, with D tentatively TRBD1 or TRBD2 (5 bases each). V lost 2 bases and J lost 5, with 9 bases in between. This CDR3 has 12 residues. Germline CDR1 and CDR2: DFQATT and SNEGSKA (reference sequence). The CDR3: CSARSWGETQYF. CDR3 in DNA: TGCAGTGCTAGATCCTGGGGGGAGACCCAGTACTTC.

This clonotype was observed a few times. The V gene is TRBV19, the J gene TRBJ1-6, with 8 bases aligning to TRBD1. J was trimmed by 2 bases and V by 6 bases; bases with no gene match: 3. The CDR3 extends over 15 amino acids. The germline CDR1 and CDR2 sequences are LNHDA and SQIVND (reference sequence). CDR3 residues: CASRGQDAYNSPLHF. CDR3 sequence (DNA): TGTGCCAGTAGGGGACAGGACGCCTATAATTCACCCCTCCACTTT.

V usage is TRBV12-3 or TRBV12-4 and J usage is TRBJ2-2; D call uncertain. Trimming removed 4 bases at V and 13 bases at J, with 19 bases between. The CDR3 consists of 14 residues. The CDR3 loop is CASSSLGSILGLFF. CDR3 nucleotide sequence: TGTGCCAGCAGTTCCCTTGGTTCGATCTTGGGGCTGTTTTTT.

This clonotype was detected many times. Its ends do not fully match the called genes, so a read error is possible. The rearrangement links TRBV11-1 to TRBJ1-1, with D unresolved. In germline, CDR1 is SGHAT, CDR2 FQDESV (reference sequence). The CDR3 contains 15 residues. The CDR3 DNA reads TGTGCCAGCAGCAAAGGAAGAACACTGAAGACTGAAGCTTTCTTT. This codes for CASSKGRTLKTEAFF.

This sequence joins TRBV5-1 and TRBJ1-1; 10 nucleotides agree with TRBD1. Germline loops: CDR1 SGHRS, CDR2 YFSETQ. The V gene end was trimmed by 1 base and the J gene end by 5 bases; junction bases not matched to a gene: 11. The CDR3 loop spans 17 amino acids. The CDR3 loop reads CASSLFGTGAGGTEAFF. Written as DNA, the CDR3 is TGCGCCAGCAGCTTGTTCGGGACAGGGGCCGGGGGTACTGAAGCTTTCTTT.

The CDR3 sequence: CASSLGRGVRQPQHF. The CDR3 DNA reads TGTGCCAGCAGCCTTGGCAGGGGAGTTCGGCAGCCCCAGCATTTT. J is TRBJ1-5 and V is TRBV3-1, with a tentative D call TRBD1 (6 bases). CDR3 size: 15 residues. Germline CDR1 LGHDT, CDR2 YNNKEL (reference sequence). Trimming shortened V by 4 bases and J by 7 bases, and 17 bases separated the two germline ends.

This clonotype has only a few counts. The limits of the CDR3 on the DNA are not certain, so only TCRdb's listed CDR3 is given. J is TRBJ2-1 and V is TRBV18; the D segment call TRBD1 is taken from the table without a DNA check. From germline, CDR1 is KGHSH and CDR2 LQKENI. The CDR3 is 16 residues long, ends included. The CDR3 is CASSPASGQGRNEQFF.

The chain combines TRBV20-1 with TRBJ1-1; D remains unclear. The CDR3 is 12 residues long. V gave up 6 bases and J gave up 1 base, with 9 bases separating them. Per the germline V gene, CDR1 is DFQATT and CDR2 is SNEGSKA (reference sequence). The DNA for the CDR3 is TGCAGTGCCTGTCTTTCGAACACTGAAGCTTTCTTT. It yields the protein CSACLSNTEAFF.

This clonotype occurred a few times. The chain links TRBV27 to TRBJ2-1, with 8 positions matching TRBD2. Germline CDR1 is MNHEY and CDR2 is SMNVEV (reference sequence). The V and J ends lost 6 bases and 4 bases, in that order; junction bases with no gene match: 11. The CDR3 covers 16 residues. CDR3 nucleotides: TGTGCCAGCAGCCTATCGGGTAGCGGGGAATACAATGAGCAGTTCTTC. It specifies CASSLSGSGEYNEQFF.

This clonotype was observed at least ten times. The DNA of the CDR3 is TGCAGTGCTAGAGACCTAAGCGGGAGGAACTTTCGAACCTACGAGCAGTACTTC. It codes for CSARDLSGRNFRTYEQYF. The chain joins TRBV20-1 to TRBJ2-7; 9 bases are a match to TRBD2. Germline lookup yields CDR1 DFQATT and CDR2 SNEGSKA (reference sequence). J gave up 2 bases and V 0 bases, and 14 bases lay outside the gene matches. This CDR3 is 18 amino acids long.

The sample holds many counts of this clonotype. A junction end diverges from the germline sequence, so it may reflect a read error. The chain couples TRBV6-1 to TRBJ2-3, with TRBD1 matching 8 bases. The CDR3 covers 15 residues. CDR1 MNHNS and CDR2 SASEGT come from the germline V gene. The CDR3, as DNA: TGCGCCAGCAGTGACACGACAGGGGTTGTGGATACGCAGTATTTT. Its translation is CASSDTTGVVDTQYF.

The chain couples TRBV30 to TRBJ1-1; D gene ambiguous. The ends were cut back, 3 bases at V and 3 bases at J, with 11 bases in the middle. Germline V CDR1 and CDR2: GTSNPN, SVGIG (reference sequence). The CDR3 spans 13 residues. CDR3 amino acids: CAWRDGRDTEAFF. CDR3 in DNA: TGTGCCTGGAGAGATGGGAGGGACACTGAAGCTTTCTTT. The entire variable domain, with the rest obtained from reference TRBV30 and TRBJ1-1, is as follows: SQTIHQWPATLVQPVGSPLSLECTVEGTSNPNLYWYRQAAGRGLQLLFYSVGIGQISSEVPQNLSASRPQDRQFILSSKKLLLSDSGFYLCAWRDGRDTEAFFGQGTRLTVV.

This clonotype was detected ten times or more. The genes are TRBV12-3 or TRBV12-4 and TRBJ2-5, with unresolved D. The CDR3 is 13 residues long. Trimming cost V 4 bases and J 5 bases, with 11 bases left between them. CDR3: CASSYRLRETQYF. The CDR3, as DNA: TGTGCCAGCAGTTATCGGTTAAGGGAGACCCAGTACTTC.

V usage is TRBV9 and J usage is TRBJ1-1, with 9 bases aligning to TRBD1. The CDR3 is made up of 14 amino acids. Trimming cost V 4 bases and J 9 bases; bases outside gene matches: 10. Germline CDR1 SGDLS, CDR2 YYNGEE. For the CDR3, the DNA is TGTGCCAGCAGCACAAGCGACAGGGGGGTAAAAGCTTTCTTT. This codes for CASSTSDRGVKAFF.

This clonotype showed up many times. The chain is built from TRBV28 and TRBJ1-6; D uncertain. CDR3 length: 13 amino acids. V dropped 4 bases and J dropped 7 bases, with 8 bases sitting between them. CDR1 is MDHEN and CDR2 is SYDVKM in the germline V gene. CDR3 bases: TGTGCCAGCAGTTCGGGTAGAAATTCACCCCTCCACTTT. Translated: CASSSGRNSPLHF.

This chain uses TRBV6-1 with TRBJ1-1; D remains ambiguous. Trimming removed 7 bases from V and 0 bases from J, with 9 bases in between. The V gene's germline CDR1 is MNHNS and CDR2 SASEGT. The CDR3 consists of 13 residues. The CDR3 nucleotides read TGTGCCAGCAAAAGGACGGTGAACACTGAAGCTTTCTTT. Its translation: CASKRTVNTEAFF.

This clonotype was recorded many times. The V gene is TRBV29-1, the J gene TRBJ2-1, with 10 bases lining up with TRBD2. The length of the CDR3 is 17 residues. The V and J ends lost 0 bases and 9 bases, in that order; junction bases with no gene match: 14. The germline gives CDR1 SQVTM, CDR2 ANQGSEA. CDR3 sequence (DNA): TGCAGCGTTGAAGACCAACTAGCGGGGCCCCTTGGTGGTGAGCAGTTCTTC. The encoded protein is CSVEDQLAGPLGGEQFF.

This clonotype was picked up many times. The rearrangement joins TRBV6-1 to TRBJ2-2; a possible D gene is TRBD2 (6 bases). The CDR3 length is 16 residues. V shed 2 bases and J shed 5 bases, with 15 bases lying between them. Germline V gene sequence: CDR1 MNHNS, CDR2 SASEGT. CDR3 amino acids: CASSEQELARTGELFF. The CDR3 DNA reads TGTGCCAGCAGTGAACAGGAACTAGCTCGGACCGGGGAGCTGTTTTTT.

This chain connects TRBV20-1 to TRBJ2-1; 11 positions agree with TRBD2. J was trimmed by 5 bases and V by 6 bases; bases with no gene match: 18. The CDR3 runs to 18 residues. The germline gives CDR1 DFQATT, CDR2 SNEGSKA (reference sequence). The CDR3 loop reads CSAKLAGVSPWVNNEQFF. In DNA, the CDR3 is TGCAGTGCAAAACTAGCGGGAGTGAGCCCATGGGTAAACAATGAGCAGTTCTTC.

This clonotype has a handful of counts. This chain connects TRBV18 to TRBJ2-3; D gene uncertain. Germline V gene data show CDR1 as KGHSH and CDR2 as LQKENI. The CDR3 spans 10 residues. V lost 9 bases to trimming and J lost 6 bases, with 7 bases between them. The CDR3 spells CASLPDTQYF. The CDR3 DNA follows: TGTGCCAGTTTGCCGGATACGCAGTATTTT.

This clonotype has at least ten counts. CDR3 amino acids: CASSPTSSGYNEQFF. Here the CDR3 DNA reads TGTGCCAGCTCACCAACTAGCTCTGGATACAATGAGCAGTTCTTC. The gene calls are TRBV18 and TRBJ2-1; TRBD2 is a possible D gene (6 bases). CDR1 is KGHSH and CDR2 is LQKENI in the germline V gene. The CDR3 covers 15 residues. The V end lost 2 bases, the J end lost 4 bases, and 12 bases lay between the germline ends. Looking up the rest from reference TRBV18 and TRBJ2-1 gives the full variable domain: NAGVMQNPRHLVRRRGQEARLRCSPMKGHSHVYWYRQLPEEGLKFMVYLQKENIIDESGMPKERFSAEFPKEGPSILRIQQVVRGDSAAYFCASSPTSSGYNEQFFGPGTRLTVL.

The rearrangement links TRBV20-1 to TRBJ1-6, with D hard to call. CDR3 length: 13 amino acids. Trimming cost V 1 base and J 5 bases, with 6 bases left between them. Germline loops: CDR1 DFQATT, CDR2 SNEGSKA (reference sequence). The CDR3 coding sequence is TGCAGTGCTAGAGGGGATGATAATTCACCCCTCCACTTT. Its translation is CSARGDDNSPLHF.

Only a few counts were recorded for this clonotype. The gene calls are TRBV7-9 and TRBJ2-5, with 7 bases aligning to TRBD2. This CDR3 has 14 residues. Per germline, CDR1 SEHNR and CDR2 FQNEAQ (reference sequence). The junction had 9 bases not matched to a gene; V was cut back by 10 bases and J by 1 base. This CDR3 reads CATPGGGGQETQYF. The CDR3 region has the DNA TGTGCCACCCCTGGGGGGGGTGGCCAAGAGACCCAGTACTTC.

This sequence joins TRBV27 and TRBJ1-1, with 7 bases fitting TRBD1. Germline loops: CDR1 MNHEY, CDR2 SMNVEV (reference sequence). Losses at the gene ends were 6 bases for V and 3 bases for J; bases not matched to a gene: 7. The CDR3 loop spans 14 amino acids. The CDR3 sequence is CASSPAGGYTEAFF. The CDR3 bases are TGTGCCAGCAGCCCCGCAGGGGGGTACACTGAAGCTTTCTTT.

This clonotype was detected ten times or more. The chain recombines TRBV30 with TRBJ1-1; D gene uncertain. Trimming shortened V by 3 bases and J by 0 bases, and 14 bases separated the two germline ends. CDR3 length equals 15 residues. The germline V gene has CDR1 GTSNPN and CDR2 SVGIG (reference sequence). The CDR3, as DNA: TGTGCCTGGAGAACGATCCCGGGGATGAACACTGAAGCTTTCTTT. It encodes CAWRTIPGMNTEAFF.

This clonotype was counted ten times or more. V and J are TRBV15 and TRBJ1-5; 9 nucleotides align to TRBD1. Germline V gives CDR1 LNHNV, CDR2 YYDKDF (reference sequence). This CDR3 has 16 residues. V gave up 1 base and J gave up 3 bases; unmatched junction bases: 4. The CDR3 loop is CATSRGIQGANQPQHF. The CDR3 nucleotides read TGTGCCACCAGCAGAGGCATACAGGGGGCCAATCAGCCCCAGCATTTT.

Many counts were recorded for this clonotype. This sequence joins TRBV5-1 and TRBJ1-1, with D possibly being TRBD1 (6 bases). Germline loops: CDR1 SGHRS, CDR2 YFSETQ. V lost 4 bases to trimming and J lost 7 bases, with 14 bases between them. The CDR3 covers 13 residues. CDR3 nucleotides: TGCGCCAGCAGCCCCAGGGAAGGGGGTGAAGCTTTCTTT. This encodes CASSPREGGEAFF.

There are many counts of this clonotype. J is TRBJ2-1 and V is TRBV12-3 or TRBV12-4; TRBD2 matches 11 bases. Trimming took 11 bases from V and 4 from J; bases not matched to a gene: 7. The CDR3 runs to 14 residues. The chain's CDR3 is CADTGTSGYNEQFF. CDR3 DNA sequence: TGTGCCGACACCGGGACTAGCGGATACAATGAGCAGTTCTTC.